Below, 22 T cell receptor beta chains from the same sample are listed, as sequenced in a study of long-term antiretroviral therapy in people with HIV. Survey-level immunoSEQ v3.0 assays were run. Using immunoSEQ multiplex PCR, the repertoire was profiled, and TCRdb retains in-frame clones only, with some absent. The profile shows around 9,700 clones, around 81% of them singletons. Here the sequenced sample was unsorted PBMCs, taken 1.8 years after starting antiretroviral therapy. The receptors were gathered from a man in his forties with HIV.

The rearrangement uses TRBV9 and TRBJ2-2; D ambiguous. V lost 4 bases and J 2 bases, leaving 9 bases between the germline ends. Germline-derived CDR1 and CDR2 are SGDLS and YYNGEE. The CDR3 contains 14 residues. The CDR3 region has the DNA TGTGCCAGCAGCCCCTCGATTAACACCGGGGAGCTGTTTTTT. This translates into CASSPSINTGELFF.

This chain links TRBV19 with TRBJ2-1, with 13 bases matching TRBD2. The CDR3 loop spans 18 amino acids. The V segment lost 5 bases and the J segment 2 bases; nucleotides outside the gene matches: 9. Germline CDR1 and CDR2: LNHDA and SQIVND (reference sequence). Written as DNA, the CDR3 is TGTGCCAGTAGTCCACGACCGGGACTAGCGGGACCCTACAATGAGCAGTTCTTC. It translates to CASSPRPGLAGPYNEQFF.

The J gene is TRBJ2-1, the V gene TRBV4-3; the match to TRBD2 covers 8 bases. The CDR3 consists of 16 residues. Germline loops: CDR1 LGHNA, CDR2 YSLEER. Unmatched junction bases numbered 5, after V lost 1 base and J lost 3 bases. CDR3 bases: TGCGCCAGCAGCCAAGGAATACTAGCGGTCTACAATGAGCAGTTCTTC. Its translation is CASSQGILAVYNEQFF.

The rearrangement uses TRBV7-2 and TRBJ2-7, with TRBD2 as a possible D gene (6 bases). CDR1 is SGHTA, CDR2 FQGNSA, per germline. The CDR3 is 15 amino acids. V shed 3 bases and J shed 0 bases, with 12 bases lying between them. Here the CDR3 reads CASSFGGANSYEQYF. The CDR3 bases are TGTGCCAGCAGCTTCGGCGGGGCTAACTCCTACGAGCAGTACTTC. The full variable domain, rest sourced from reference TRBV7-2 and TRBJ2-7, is GAGVSQSPSNKVTEKGKDVELRCDPISGHTALYWYRQSLGQGLEFLIYFQGNSAPDKSGLPSDRFSAERTGGSVSTLTIQRTQQEDSAVYLCASSFGGANSYEQYFGPGTRLTVT.

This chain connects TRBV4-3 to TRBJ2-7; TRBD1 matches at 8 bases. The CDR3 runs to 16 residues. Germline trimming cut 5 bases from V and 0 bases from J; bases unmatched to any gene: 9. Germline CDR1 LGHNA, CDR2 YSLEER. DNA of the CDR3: TGCGCCAGCAGCTCTAATACAGGGGGTCTCTCCTACGAGCAGTACTTC. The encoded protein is CASSSNTGGLSYEQYF.

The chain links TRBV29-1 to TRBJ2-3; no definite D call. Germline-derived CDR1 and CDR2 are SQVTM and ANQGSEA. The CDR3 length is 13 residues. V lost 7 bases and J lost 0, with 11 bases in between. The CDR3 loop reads CSAQDPSTDTQYF. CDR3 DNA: TGCAGCGCTCAGGACCCTAGCACAGATACGCAGTATTTT.

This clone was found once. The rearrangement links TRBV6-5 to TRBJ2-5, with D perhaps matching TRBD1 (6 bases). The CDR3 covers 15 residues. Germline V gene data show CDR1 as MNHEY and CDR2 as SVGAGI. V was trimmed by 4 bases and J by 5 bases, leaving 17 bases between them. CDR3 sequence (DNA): TGTGCCAGCAGTTTACAGGGCGCTGGGTGGGAGACCCAGTACTTC. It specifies CASSLQGAGWETQYF.

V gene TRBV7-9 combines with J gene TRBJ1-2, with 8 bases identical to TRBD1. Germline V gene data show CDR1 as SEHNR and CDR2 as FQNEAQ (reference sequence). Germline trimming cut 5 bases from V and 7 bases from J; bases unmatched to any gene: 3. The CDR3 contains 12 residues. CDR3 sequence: CASSGQGFGYTF. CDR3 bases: TGTGCCAGCAGCGGACAGGGTTTTGGCTACACCTTC.

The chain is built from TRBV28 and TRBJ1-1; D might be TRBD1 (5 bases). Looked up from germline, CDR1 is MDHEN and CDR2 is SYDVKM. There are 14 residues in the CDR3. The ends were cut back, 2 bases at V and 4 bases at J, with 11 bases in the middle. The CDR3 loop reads CASSLVGGGTEAFF. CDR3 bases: TGTGCCAGCAGTTTAGTCGGGGGAGGCACTGAAGCTTTCTTT.

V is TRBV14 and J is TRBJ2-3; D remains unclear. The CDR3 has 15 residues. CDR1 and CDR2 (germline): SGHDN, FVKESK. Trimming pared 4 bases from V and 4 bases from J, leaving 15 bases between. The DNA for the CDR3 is TGTGCCAGCAGCCCCTCCAAGATGGGCTCAGATACGCAGTATTTT. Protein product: CASSPSKMGSDTQYF.

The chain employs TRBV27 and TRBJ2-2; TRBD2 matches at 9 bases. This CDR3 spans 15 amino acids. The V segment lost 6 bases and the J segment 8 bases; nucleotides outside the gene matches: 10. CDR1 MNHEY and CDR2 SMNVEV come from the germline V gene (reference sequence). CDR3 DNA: TGTGCCAGCAGCTTAGTCCCTAGCGGGATAGGGGAGCTGTTTTTT. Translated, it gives CASSLVPSGIGELFF.

The CDR3 region has the DNA TGTGCCAGCAAGGCTTTCGAAAGCTCCTACGAGCAGTACTTC. Translated: CASKAFESSYEQYF. This sequence joins TRBV2 and TRBJ2-7, with D unresolved. Germline values: CDR1 SNHLY, CDR2 FYNNEI. This CDR3 comprises 14 residues. Trimming shortened V by 7 bases and J by 0 bases, and 13 bases separated the two germline ends.

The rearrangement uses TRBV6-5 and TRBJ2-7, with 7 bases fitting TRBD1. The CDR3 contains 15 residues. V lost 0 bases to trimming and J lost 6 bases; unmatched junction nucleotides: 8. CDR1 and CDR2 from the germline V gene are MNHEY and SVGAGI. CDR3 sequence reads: CASSYSGLGGPEQYF. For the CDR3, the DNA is TGTGCCAGCAGTTACTCGGGTTTAGGGGGCCCCGAGCAGTACTTC.

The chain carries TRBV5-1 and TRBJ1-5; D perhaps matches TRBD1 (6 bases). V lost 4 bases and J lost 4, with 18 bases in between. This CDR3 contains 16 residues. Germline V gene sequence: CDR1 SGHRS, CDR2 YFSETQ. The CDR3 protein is CASSPKGGVVNQPQHF. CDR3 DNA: TGCGCCAGCAGCCCGAAGGGGGGCGTTGTAAATCAGCCCCAGCATTTT.

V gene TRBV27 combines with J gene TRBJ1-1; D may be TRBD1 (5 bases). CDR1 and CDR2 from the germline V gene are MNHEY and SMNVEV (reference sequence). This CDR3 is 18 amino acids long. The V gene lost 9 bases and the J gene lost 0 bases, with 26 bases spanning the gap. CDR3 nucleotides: TGTGCCAGTACGATCTTTGGGGGTGTGGTGTCTTTGAACACTGAAGCTTTCTTT. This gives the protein CASTIFGGVVSLNTEAFF.

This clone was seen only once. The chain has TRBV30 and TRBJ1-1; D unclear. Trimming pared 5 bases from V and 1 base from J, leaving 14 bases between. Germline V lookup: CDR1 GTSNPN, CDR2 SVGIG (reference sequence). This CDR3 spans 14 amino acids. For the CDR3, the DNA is TGTGCCTGGGGGCCTGGGCAGAGGAACACTGAAGCTTTCTTT. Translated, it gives CAWGPGQRNTEAFF.

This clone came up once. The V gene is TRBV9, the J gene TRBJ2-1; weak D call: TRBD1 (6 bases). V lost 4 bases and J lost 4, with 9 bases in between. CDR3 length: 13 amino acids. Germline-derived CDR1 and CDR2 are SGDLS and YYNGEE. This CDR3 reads CASSLDRYNEQFF. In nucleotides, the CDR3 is TGTGCCAGCAGCCTGGACAGATACAATGAGCAGTTCTTC.

CDR3 amino acids: CASSVAEQETQYF. The CDR3 DNA reads TGTGCCAGCAGTGTAGCGGAGCAAGAGACCCAGTACTTC. The V gene is TRBV6-1, the J gene TRBJ2-5; possibly TRBD2 for D (6 bases). Germline V gene lookup returns CDR1 MNHNS and CDR2 SASEGT. The CDR3 contains 13 residues. Trimming removed 4 bases at V and 2 bases at J, with 8 bases between.

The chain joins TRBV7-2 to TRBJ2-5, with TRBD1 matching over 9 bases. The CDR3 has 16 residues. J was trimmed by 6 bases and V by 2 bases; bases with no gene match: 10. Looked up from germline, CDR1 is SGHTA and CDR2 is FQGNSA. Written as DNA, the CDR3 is TGTGCCAGCAGCTTACGGAAGACAGGGGGAATTAAGACCCAGTACTTC. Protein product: CASSLRKTGGIKTQYF. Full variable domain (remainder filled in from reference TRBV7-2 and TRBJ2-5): GAGVSQSPSNKVTEKGKDVELRCDPISGHTALYWYRQSLGQGLEFLIYFQGNSAPDKSGLPSDRFSAERTGGSVSTLTIQRTQQEDSAVYLCASSLRKTGGIKTQYFGPGTRLLVL.

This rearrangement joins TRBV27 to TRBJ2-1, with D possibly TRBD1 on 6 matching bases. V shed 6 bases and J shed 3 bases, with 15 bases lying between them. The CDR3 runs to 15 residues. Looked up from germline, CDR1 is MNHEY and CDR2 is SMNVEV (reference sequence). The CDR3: CASSSGTRGYNEQFF. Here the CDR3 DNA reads TGTGCCAGCAGCTCCGGGACACGGGGCTACAATGAGCAGTTCTTC.

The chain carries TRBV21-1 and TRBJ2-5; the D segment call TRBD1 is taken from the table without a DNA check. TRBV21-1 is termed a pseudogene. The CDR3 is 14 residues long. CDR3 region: CASSKTVWPKTQYF. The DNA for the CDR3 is TGTGCCAGCAGCAAAACAGTTTGGCCGAAGACCCAGTACTTC.

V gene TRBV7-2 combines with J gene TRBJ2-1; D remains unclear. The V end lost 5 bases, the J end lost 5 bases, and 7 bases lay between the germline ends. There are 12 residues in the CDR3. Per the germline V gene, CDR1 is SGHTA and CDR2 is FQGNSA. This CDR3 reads CASSVDHNEQFF. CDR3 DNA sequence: TGTGCCAGCAGCGTTGACCACAATGAGCAGTTCTTC. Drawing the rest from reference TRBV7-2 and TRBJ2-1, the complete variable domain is GAGVSQSPSNKVTEKGKDVELRCDPISGHTALYWYRQSLGQGLEFLIYFQGNSAPDKSGLPSDRFSAERTGGSVSTLTIQRTQQEDSAVYLCASSVDHNEQFFGPGTRLTVL.